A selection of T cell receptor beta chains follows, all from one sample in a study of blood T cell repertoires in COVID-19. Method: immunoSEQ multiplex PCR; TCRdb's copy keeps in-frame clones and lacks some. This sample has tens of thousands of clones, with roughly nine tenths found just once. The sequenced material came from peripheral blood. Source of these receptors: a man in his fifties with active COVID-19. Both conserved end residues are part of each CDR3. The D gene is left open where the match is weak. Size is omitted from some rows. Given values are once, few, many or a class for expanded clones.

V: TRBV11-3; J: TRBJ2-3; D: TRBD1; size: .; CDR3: CASSSRTGISRDTQYF; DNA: TGTGCCAGCAGCTCCAGGACAGGCATCTCAAGGGATACGCAGTATTTT
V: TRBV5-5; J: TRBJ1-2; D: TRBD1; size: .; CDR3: CASSLEGANYGYTF; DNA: TGTGCCAGCAGCTTGGAGGGGGCGAACTATGGCTACACCTTC
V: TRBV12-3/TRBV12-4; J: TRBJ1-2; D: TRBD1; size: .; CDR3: CASSSTGGRGYTF; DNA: TGTGCCAGCAGTTCGACAGGGGGCCGAGGCTACACCTTC
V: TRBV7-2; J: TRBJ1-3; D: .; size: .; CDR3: CASSRLAGSGNTIYF; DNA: TGTGCCAGCAGTCGGCTGGCAGGGTCTGGAAACACCATATATTTT
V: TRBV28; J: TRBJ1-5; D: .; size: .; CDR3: CASNPGGGNQPQHF; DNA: TGTGCCAGCAATCCGGGGGGTGGCAATCAGCCCCAGCATTTT
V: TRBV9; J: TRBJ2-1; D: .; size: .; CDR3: CASTTPGYNEQFF; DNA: TGTGCCAGCACCACCCCAGGGTACAATGAGCAGTTCTTC
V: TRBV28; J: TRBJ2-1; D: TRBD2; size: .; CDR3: CASNGASGRGTYNEQFF; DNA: TGTGCCAGCAACGGGGCTAGCGGGAGAGGGACCTACAATGAGCAGTTCTTC
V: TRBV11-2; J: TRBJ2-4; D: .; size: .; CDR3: CASSSTGDMINIQYF; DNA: TGTGCCAGCAGCTCAACTGGGGACATGATAAACATTCAGTACTTC
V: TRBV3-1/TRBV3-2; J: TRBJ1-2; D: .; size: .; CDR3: CASSQGTGTPYGYTF; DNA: TGTGCCAGCAGCCAAGGCACAGGGACCCCGTATGGCTACACCTTC
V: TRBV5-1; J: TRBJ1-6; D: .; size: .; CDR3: CASSLEGRSPLHF; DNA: TGCGCCAGCAGCTTAGAGGGGAGGTCACCCCTCCACTTT
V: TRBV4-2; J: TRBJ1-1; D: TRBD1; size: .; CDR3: CASSPMDRGNTEAFF; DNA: TGTGCCAGCAGCCCTATGGACAGGGGGAACACTGAAGCTTTCTTT
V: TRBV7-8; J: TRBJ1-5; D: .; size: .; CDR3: CASGGGGSNQPQHF; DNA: TGTGCCAGCGGTGGGGGAGGAAGCAATCAGCCCCAGCATTTT
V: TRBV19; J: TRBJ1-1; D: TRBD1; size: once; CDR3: CASSLATGFATEAFF; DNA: TGTGCCAGTAGTCTCGCGACAGGGTTTGCCACTGAAGCTTTCTTT
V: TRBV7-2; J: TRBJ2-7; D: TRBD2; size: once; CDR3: CASSKGLANDEQYF; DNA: TGTGCCAGCAGCAAGGGACTAGCGAACGACGAGCAGTACTTC
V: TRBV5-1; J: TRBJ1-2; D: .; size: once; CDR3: CASSLGQDYGYTF; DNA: TGCGCCAGCAGCTTGGGGCAAGACTATGGCTACACCTTC
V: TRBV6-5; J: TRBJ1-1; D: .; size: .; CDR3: CASSYSSRSTEAFF; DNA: TGTGCCAGCAGTTACTCGAGTCGGAGCACTGAAGCTTTCTTT
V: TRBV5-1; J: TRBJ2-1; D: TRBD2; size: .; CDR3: CASSKAGVLYNEQFF; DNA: TGCGCCAGCAGCAAAGCGGGAGTTCTCTACAATGAGCAGTTCTTC
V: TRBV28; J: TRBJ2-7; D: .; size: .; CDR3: CASSLGSYEQYF; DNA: TGTGCCAGCAGTTTGGGCAGTTACGAGCAGTACTTC
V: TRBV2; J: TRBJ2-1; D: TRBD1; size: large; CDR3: CATRQGLDNEQFF; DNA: TGTGCCACACGACAGGGGTTAGACAATGAGCAGTTCTTC
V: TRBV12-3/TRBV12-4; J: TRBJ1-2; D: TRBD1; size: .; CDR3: CASTRTGNYGYTF; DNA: TGTGCCAGCACCCGGACAGGGAACTATGGCTACACCTTC
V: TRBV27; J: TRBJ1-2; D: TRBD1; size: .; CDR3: CASRSLGAGGTYGYTF; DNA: TGTGCCAGCAGATCCCTGGGGGCAGGGGGCACCTATGGCTACACCTTC
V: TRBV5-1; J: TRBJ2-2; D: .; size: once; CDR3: CASSLDGLNTGELFF; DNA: TGCGCCAGCAGCTTGGATGGACTGAACACCGGGGAGCTGTTTTTT
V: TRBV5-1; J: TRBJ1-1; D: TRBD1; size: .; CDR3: CASSLEPGQGAFF; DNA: TGCGCCAGCAGCTTGGAACCGGGACAGGGCGCTTTCTTT
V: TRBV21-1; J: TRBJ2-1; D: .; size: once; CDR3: CASSFQRERSYNEQFF; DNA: TGTGCCAGCAGCTTTCAGCGGGAGCGCTCCTACAATGAGCAGTTCTTC
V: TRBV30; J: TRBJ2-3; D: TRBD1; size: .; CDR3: CAWSNRGGNQYF; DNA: TGTGCCTGGAGTAACAGGGGCGGTAACCAGTATTTT
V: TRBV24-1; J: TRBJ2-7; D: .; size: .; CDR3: CATSAGTYEQYF; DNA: TGTGCCACCAGTGCAGGGACCTACGAGCAGTACTTC
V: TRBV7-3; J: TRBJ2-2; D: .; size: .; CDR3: CASSPTGTSNTGELFF; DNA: TGTGCCAGCAGTCCTACCGGGACTTCGAACACCGGGGAGCTGTTTTTT
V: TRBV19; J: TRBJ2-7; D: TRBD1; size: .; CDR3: CASSIGAQGYEQYF; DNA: TGTGCCAGTAGTATAGGAGCACAGGGGTACGAGCAGTACTTC
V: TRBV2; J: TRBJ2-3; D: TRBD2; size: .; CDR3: CASKRLAVTDTQYF; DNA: TGTGCCAGCAAGAGGCTAGCGGTAACAGATACGCAGTATTTT
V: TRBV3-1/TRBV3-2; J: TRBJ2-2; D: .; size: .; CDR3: CASSQGRWNTGELFF; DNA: TGTGCCAGCAGCCAAGGGCGGTGGAACACCGGGGAGCTGTTTTTT
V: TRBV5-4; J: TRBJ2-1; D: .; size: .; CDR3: CASTTEAGNNEQFF; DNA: TGTGCCAGCACCACGGAGGCGGGGAACAATGAGCAGTTCTTC
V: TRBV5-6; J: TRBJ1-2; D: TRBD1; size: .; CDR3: CASSLVTGNYGYTF; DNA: TGTGCCAGCAGCTTGGTGACAGGGAACTATGGCTACACCTTC
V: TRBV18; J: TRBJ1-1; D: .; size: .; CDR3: CASSPGGGLEAFF; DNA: TGTGCCAGCTCACCAGGGGGGGGGCTTGAAGCTTTCTTT
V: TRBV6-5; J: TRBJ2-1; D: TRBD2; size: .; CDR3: CASRASGNNEQFF; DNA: TGTGCCAGCAGAGCTAGCGGAAACAATGAGCAGTTCTTC
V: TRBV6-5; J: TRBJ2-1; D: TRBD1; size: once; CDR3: CASSYGAGTGDEQFF; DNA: TGTGCCAGCAGTTACGGGGCAGGGACAGGGGATGAGCAGTTCTTC
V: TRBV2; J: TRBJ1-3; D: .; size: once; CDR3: CASSAERTVSGNTIYF; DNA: TGTGCCAGCAGTGCGGAGAGGACAGTCTCTGGAAACACCATATATTTT
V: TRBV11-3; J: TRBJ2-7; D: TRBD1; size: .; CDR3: CASSLGDSLSYEQYF; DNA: TGTGCCAGCAGCTTAGGGGACAGCTTGTCCTACGAGCAGTACTTC
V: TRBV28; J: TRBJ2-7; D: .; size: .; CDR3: CASSLTPRAEQYF; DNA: TGTGCCAGCAGTTTAACGCCCAGGGCCGAGCAGTACTTC
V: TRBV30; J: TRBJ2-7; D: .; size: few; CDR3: CAWRRWRRPYEQYF; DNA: TGTGCCTGGAGGCGGTGGAGACGGCCCTACGAGCAGTACTTC
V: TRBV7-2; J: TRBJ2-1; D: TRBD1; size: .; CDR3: CASSPTGAWTNEQFF; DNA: TGTGCCAGCAGCCCTACAGGGGCATGGACCAATGAGCAGTTCTTC
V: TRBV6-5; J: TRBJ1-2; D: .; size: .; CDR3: CASSSTVTSYGYTF; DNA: TGTGCCAGCAGTTCCACAGTGACCAGTTATGGCTACACCTTC
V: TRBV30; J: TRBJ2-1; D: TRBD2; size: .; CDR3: CAWSLPRGGQFF; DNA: TGTGCCTGGAGTCTTCCCCGGGGGGGGCAGTTCTTC
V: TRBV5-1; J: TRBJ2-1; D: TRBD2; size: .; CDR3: CASSPGLGLPNEQFF; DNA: TGCGCCAGCAGCCCAGGACTAGGCCTACCCAATGAGCAGTTCTTC
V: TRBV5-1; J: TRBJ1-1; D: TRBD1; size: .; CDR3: CASSWGLTGQGEAFF; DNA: TGCGCCAGCAGCTGGGGACTGACAGGGCAAGGGGAAGCTTTCTTT
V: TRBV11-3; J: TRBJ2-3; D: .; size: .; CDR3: CASSLEGGRADTQYF; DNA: TGTGCCAGCAGCTTAGAAGGGGGAAGGGCAGATACGCAGTATTTT
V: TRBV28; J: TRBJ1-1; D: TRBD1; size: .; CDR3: CASSPPGQATEAFF; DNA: TGTGCCAGCAGTCCCCCGGGACAGGCCACTGAAGCTTTCTTT